The 20 T cell receptor beta chains given below trace back to one sample, sequenced in a study of long-term antiretroviral therapy in people with HIV. Running of the v3.0 immunoSEQ assay took place at survey level. Clones were read by immunoSEQ multiplex PCR, and TCRdb kept only the in-frame ones, dropping some. The sample shows 20,000 or so clones, under 90% of them seen only once. The source was unsorted PBMCs, collected 0.1 years before starting antiretroviral therapy. The receptors derive from a man aged 40-49 years with HIV.

The rearrangement links TRBV6-6 to TRBJ2-7; no clear D. The V and J ends lost 0 bases and 2 bases respectively, with 14 bases between them. Germline V gene lookup returns CDR1 MNHNY and CDR2 SVGAGI (reference sequence). This CDR3 comprises 16 residues. CDR3 sequence reads: CASSYSMGGFAYEQYF. In DNA, the CDR3 is TGTGCCAGCAGTTACTCGATGGGTGGGTTTGCCTACGAGCAGTACTTC.

The sample holds one count of this clone. J is TRBJ2-5 and V is TRBV7-9; D tentatively fits TRBD1 or TRBD2 (5 bases each). The V and J ends lost 2 bases and 5 bases respectively, with 9 bases between them. The CDR3 contains 13 residues. From germline, CDR1 is SEHNR and CDR2 FQNEAQ (reference sequence). The CDR3 nucleotides read TGTGCCAGCAGCTTAAGAGGGGTGGAGACCCAGTACTTC. This translates into CASSLRGVETQYF.

This chain connects TRBV6-1 to TRBJ2-1; a possible D gene is TRBD2 (6 bases). This CDR3 region has 14 residues. V gave up 5 bases and J gave up 4 bases, with 12 bases separating them. CDR1 is MNHNS and CDR2 is SASEGT in the germline V gene. The CDR3 nucleotides are TGTGCCAGCAGTTATCTAGCGTCATACAATGAGCAGTTCTTC. It specifies CASSYLASYNEQFF.

The genes are TRBV6-5 and TRBJ2-5, with 9 bases that match TRBD1. CDR1 and CDR2 (germline): MNHEY, SVGAGI. CDR3 length: 15 amino acids. V was clipped by 0 bases and J by 4 bases; unmatched bases: 3. The CDR3 here is CASSYSGQGSETQYF. The DNA for the CDR3 is TGTGCCAGCAGTTACTCGGGACAGGGATCAGAGACCCAGTACTTC.

The chain links TRBV4-3 to TRBJ2-3; 9 nucleotides match TRBD1. CDR1 is LGHNA and CDR2 is YSLEER in the germline V gene. This CDR3 spans 15 amino acids. J lost 3 bases, V lost 2 bases, and 3 bases had no gene match. The CDR3 loop is CASSQYRGLTDTQYF. The DNA of the CDR3 is TGCGCCAGCAGCCAATACAGGGGGCTGACAGATACGCAGTATTTT.

The V call is TRBV9, the J call TRBJ1-2, with D perhaps TRBD1 (6 bases). The V end was cut by 3 bases, the J end by 3 bases, with 15 bases between. The germline V gene has CDR1 SGDLS and CDR2 YYNGEE. The CDR3 has 15 residues. CDR3 bases: TGTGCCAGCAGCGCCTCATTACAGGGCTACTATGGCTACACCTTC. Its protein is CASSASLQGYYGYTF.

The rearrangement joins TRBV11-2 to TRBJ1-1, with a weak D call TRBD1 (5 bases). Germline V gene sequence: CDR1 SGHAT, CDR2 FQNNGV. V lost 5 bases and J lost 5, with 21 bases in between. This CDR3 is built from 16 residues. CDR3 in amino acids: CASSPRAGRGRTEAFF. The CDR3 DNA is TGTGCCAGCAGCCCGCGGGCGGGGAGGGGACGGACTGAAGCTTTCTTT. The whole variable domain, remainder taken from reference TRBV11-2 and TRBJ1-1, is EAGVAQSPRYKIIEKRQSVAFWCNPISGHATLYWYQQILGQGPKLLIQFQNNGVVDDSQLPKDRFSAERLKGVDSTLKIQPAKLEDSAVYLCASSPRAGRGRTEAFFGQGTRLTVV.

CDR3 DNA sequence: TGTGCCAGCAGTCTCCCGGGACGGAGTTACGAGCAGTACTTC. This encodes CASSLPGRSYEQYF. J is TRBJ2-7 and V is TRBV2; D might be TRBD1 or TRBD2, each matching 5 bases. The germline V gene has CDR1 SNHLY and CDR2 FYNNEI. This CDR3 is 14 amino acids long. V was trimmed by 5 bases and J by 4 bases, leaving 15 bases between them.

The chain joins TRBV27 to TRBJ1-4; 7 positions match TRBD1. The length of the CDR3 is 14 residues. In germline, CDR1 is MNHEY, CDR2 SMNVEV (reference sequence). The ends lost 6 bases at V and 8 bases at J; junction bases unmatched: 9. The CDR3 sequence: CASRRLDRREKLFF. In nucleotides, the CDR3 is TGTGCCAGCAGAAGGTTGGACAGGCGGGAAAAACTGTTTTTT.

V usage is TRBV9 and J usage is TRBJ2-3; 7 positions agree with TRBD2. The germline V gene encodes CDR1 SGDLS and CDR2 YYNGEE. The trim removed 3 bases at V and 3 bases at J, leaving 4 bases unmatched. The CDR3 extends over 14 amino acids. CDR3 in amino acids: CASSGPGGTDTQYF. For the CDR3, the DNA is TGTGCCAGCAGCGGTCCCGGGGGGACAGATACGCAGTATTTT.

The V and J genes are TRBV27 and TRBJ1-5; D is ambiguous. The germline CDR1 and CDR2 sequences are MNHEY and SMNVEV (reference sequence). There are 12 residues in the CDR3. The V gene lost 3 bases and the J gene lost 0 bases, with 0 bases spanning the gap. CDR3 nucleotide sequence: TGTGCCAGCAGTTTTAGCAATCAGCCCCAGCATTTT. Translation gives CASSFSNQPQHF.

The gene calls are TRBV18 and TRBJ2-7, with D hard to call. Trimming cost V 2 bases and J 0 bases, with 8 bases left between them. Germline CDR1 and CDR2: KGHSH and LQKENI. This CDR3 has 14 residues. CDR3 protein: CASSPAYPSYEQYF. For the CDR3, the DNA is TGTGCCAGCTCACCAGCATACCCCTCCTACGAGCAGTACTTC.

The rearrangement uses TRBV7-9 and TRBJ2-5, with D unresolved. The V gene lost 2 bases and the J gene lost 4 bases, with 14 bases spanning the gap. Germline V gene lookup returns CDR1 SEHNR and CDR2 FQNEAQ (reference sequence). The CDR3 covers 15 residues. The CDR3 reads CASSLSGERRETQYF. DNA for the CDR3: TGTGCCAGCAGCTTATCTGGGGAAAGGAGAGAGACCCAGTACTTC.

This chain uses TRBV6-5 with TRBJ1-1; no reliable D call. CDR3 length: 14 residues. V lost 6 bases to trimming and J lost 5 bases, with 16 bases between them. Germline CDR1 reads MNHEY; CDR2 reads SVGAGI. The CDR3 nucleotides are TGTGCCAGCAGGGGCGATCGGGGTGGGACTGAAGCTTTCTTT. It yields the protein CASRGDRGGTEAFF.

The chain recombines TRBV5-1 with TRBJ1-2; TRBD1 aligns across 11 bases. Germline V gene data show CDR1 as SGHRS and CDR2 as YFSETQ. V shed 4 bases and J 8 bases; nucleotides not matched to a gene: 7. The CDR3 is made up of 14 amino acids. This CDR3 reads CASSRGQGDRGYTF. The CDR3 DNA follows: TGCGCCAGCAGCCGGGGACAGGGGGATCGGGGCTACACCTTC. Together with reference TRBV5-1 and TRBJ1-2, the CDR3 gives the full variable domain: KAGVTQTPRYLIKTRGQQVTLSCSPISGHRSVSWYQQTPGQGLQFLFEYFSETQRNKGNFPGRFSGRQFSNSRSEMNVSTLELGDSALYLCASSRGQGDRGYTFGSGTRLTVV.

CDR3 DNA sequence: TGTGCCAGCGCCGGACGGCTCTACGAGCAGTACTTC. It codes for CASAGRLYEQYF. The chain employs TRBV6-6 and TRBJ2-7; D unclear. CDR3 length: 12 residues. V was trimmed by 8 bases and J by 3 bases, leaving 11 bases between them. Looked up from germline, CDR1 is MNHNY and CDR2 is SVGAGI (reference sequence).

This rearrangement joins TRBV2 to TRBJ2-5; D possibly uses TRBD1 or TRBD2 (5 bases each). The germline V gene has CDR1 SNHLY and CDR2 FYNNEI. CDR3 length equals 13 residues. Trimming removed 7 bases at V and 8 bases at J, with 17 bases between. The CDR3 protein is CASIFGDQGTQYF. CDR3 DNA sequence: TGTGCCAGCATCTTCGGGGACCAAGGAACCCAGTACTTC. Based on the CDR3 plus reference TRBV2 and TRBJ2-5, the full variable domain is EPEVTQTPSHQVTQMGQEVILRCVPISNHLYFYWYRQILGQKVEFLVSFYNNEISEKSEIFDDQFSVERPDGSNFTLKIRSTKLEDSAMYFCASIFGDQGTQYFGPGTRLLVL.

The rearrangement links TRBV18 to TRBJ1-6; possibly TRBD1 for D (5 bases). The CDR3 extends over 12 amino acids. V shed 3 bases and J shed 14 bases, with 11 bases lying between them. CDR1 KGHSH and CDR2 LQKENI come from the germline V gene. The chain's CDR3 is CASSPAGSALHF. In nucleotides, the CDR3 is TGTGCCAGCTCACCGGCAGGGTCAGCCCTCCACTTT.

This chain links TRBV6-4 with TRBJ2-1, with 8 bases fitting TRBD1. Germline V gives CDR1 MRHNA, CDR2 SNTAGT. V lost 1 base, J lost 11 bases, and 10 bases stayed unmatched. This CDR3 is 15 amino acids long. The chain's CDR3 is CASSDLAGGASQQFF. The CDR3, as DNA: TGTGCCAGCAGTGACTTGGCAGGGGGCGCGAGTCAGCAGTTCTTC.

V is TRBV25-1 and J is TRBJ1-2; D call uncertain. The V gene's germline CDR1 is MGHDK and CDR2 SYGVNS. The CDR3 has 14 residues. The V end lost 3 bases, the J end lost 2 bases, and 10 bases lay between the germline ends. The CDR3 sequence: CASSDSAGNYGYTF. As DNA, the CDR3 is TGTGCCAGCAGTGATTCGGCGGGAAACTATGGCTACACCTTC.